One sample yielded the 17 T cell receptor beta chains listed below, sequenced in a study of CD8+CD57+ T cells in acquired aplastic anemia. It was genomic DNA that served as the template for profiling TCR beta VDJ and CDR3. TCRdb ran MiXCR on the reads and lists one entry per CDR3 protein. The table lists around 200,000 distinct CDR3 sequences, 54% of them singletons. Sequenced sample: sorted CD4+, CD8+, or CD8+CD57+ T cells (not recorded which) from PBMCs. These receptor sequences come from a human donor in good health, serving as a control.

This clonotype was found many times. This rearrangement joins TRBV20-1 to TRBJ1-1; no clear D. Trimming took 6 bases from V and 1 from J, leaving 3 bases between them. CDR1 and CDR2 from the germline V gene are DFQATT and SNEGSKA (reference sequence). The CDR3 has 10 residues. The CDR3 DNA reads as TGCAGTGCAGGGAACACTGAAGCTTTCTTT. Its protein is CSAGNTEAFF.

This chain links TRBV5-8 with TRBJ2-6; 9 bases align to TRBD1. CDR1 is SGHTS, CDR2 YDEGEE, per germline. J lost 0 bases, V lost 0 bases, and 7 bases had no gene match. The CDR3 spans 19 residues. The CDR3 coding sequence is TGTGCCAGCAGCTTGGGTGGGGGACAGGGTTTCTCTGGGGCCAACGTCCTGACTTTC. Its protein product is CASSLGGGQGFSGANVLTF.

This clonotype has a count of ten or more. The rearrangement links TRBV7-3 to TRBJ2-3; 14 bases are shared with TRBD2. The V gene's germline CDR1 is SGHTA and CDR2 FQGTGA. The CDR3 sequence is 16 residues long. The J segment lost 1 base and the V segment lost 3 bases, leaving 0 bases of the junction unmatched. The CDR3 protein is CASSLGLAGGTDTQYF. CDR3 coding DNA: TGTGCCAGCAGCTTGGGACTAGCGGGGGGCACAGATACGCAGTATTTT.

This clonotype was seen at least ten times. DNA of the CDR3: TGTGCCATCTCCGGACAGTCTGGGGGGAACACTGAAGCTTTCTTT. Protein: CAISGQSGGNTEAFF. The V and J genes are TRBV10-3 and TRBJ1-1; a weak D match, TRBD1 (6 bases). V lost 8 bases, J lost 1 base, and 17 bases lay in between. Germline V gene sequence: CDR1 ENHRY, CDR2 SYGVKD. This CDR3 contains 15 residues.

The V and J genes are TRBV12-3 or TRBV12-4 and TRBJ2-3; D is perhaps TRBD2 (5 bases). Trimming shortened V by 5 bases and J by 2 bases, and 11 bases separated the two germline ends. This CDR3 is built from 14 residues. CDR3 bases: TGTGCCAGCAGTACCACTAGGATCACAGATACGCAGTATTTT. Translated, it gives CASSTTRITDTQYF.

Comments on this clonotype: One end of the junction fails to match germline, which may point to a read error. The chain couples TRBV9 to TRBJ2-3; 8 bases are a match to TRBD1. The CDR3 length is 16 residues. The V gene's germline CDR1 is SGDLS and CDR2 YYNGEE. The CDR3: CASSVQGAVGVDTQYF. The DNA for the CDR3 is TGTGCCAGCAGCGTACAGGGGGCAGTAGGAGTAGATACGCAGTATTTC.

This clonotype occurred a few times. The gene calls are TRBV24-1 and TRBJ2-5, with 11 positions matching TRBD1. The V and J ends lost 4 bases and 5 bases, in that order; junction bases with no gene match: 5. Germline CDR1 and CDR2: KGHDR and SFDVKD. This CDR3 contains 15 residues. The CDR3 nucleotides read TGTGCCACCAGTGAAACCGGGACAGGGGGGGAGACCCAGTACTTC. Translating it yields CATSETGTGGETQYF.

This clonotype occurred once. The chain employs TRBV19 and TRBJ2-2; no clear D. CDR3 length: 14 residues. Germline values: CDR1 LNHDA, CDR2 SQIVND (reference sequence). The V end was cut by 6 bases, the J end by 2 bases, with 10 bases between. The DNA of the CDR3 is TGTGCCAGTAGCACGGACGGCAACACCGGGGAGCTGTTTTTT. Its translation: CASSTDGNTGELFF.

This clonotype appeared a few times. The CDR3 is CASSRGGTGEAFF. The DNA of the CDR3 is TGTGCCAGCTCACGTGGGGGTACAGGGGAAGCTTTCTTT. This chain links TRBV18 with TRBJ1-1; tentatively, D is TRBD1 (6 bases). The CDR3 runs 13 residues. The V gene's germline CDR1 is KGHSH and CDR2 LQKENI. The V end lost 4 bases, the J end lost 8 bases, and 14 bases lay between the germline ends. The full variable domain, in which reference TRBV18 and TRBJ1-1 provide the parts outside the CDR3, is NAGVMQNPRHLVRRRGQEARLRCSPMKGHSHVYWYRQLPEEGLKFMVYLQKENIIDESGMPKERFSAEFPKEGPSILRIQQVVRGDSAAYFCASSRGGTGEAFFGQGTRLTVV.

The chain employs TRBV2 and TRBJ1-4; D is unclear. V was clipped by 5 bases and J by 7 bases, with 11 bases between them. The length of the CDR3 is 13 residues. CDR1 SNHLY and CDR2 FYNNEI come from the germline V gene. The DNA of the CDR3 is TGTGCCAGCAGTTTCGGACCGGGTGAAAAACTGTTTTTT. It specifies CASSFGPGEKLFF.

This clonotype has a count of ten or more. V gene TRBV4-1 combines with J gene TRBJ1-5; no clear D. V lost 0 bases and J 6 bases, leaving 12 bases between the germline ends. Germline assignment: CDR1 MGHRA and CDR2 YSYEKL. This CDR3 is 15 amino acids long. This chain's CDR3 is CASSQDGMATQPQHF. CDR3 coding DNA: TGCGCCAGCAGCCAAGATGGGATGGCCACTCAGCCCCAGCATTTT.

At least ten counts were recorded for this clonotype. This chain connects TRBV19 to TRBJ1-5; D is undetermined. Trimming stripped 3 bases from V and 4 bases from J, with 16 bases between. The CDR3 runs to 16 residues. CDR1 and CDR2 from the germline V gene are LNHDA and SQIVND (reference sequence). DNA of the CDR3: TGTGCCAGTAGTATTGGTTTAGTCCGTGAAAATCAGCCCCAGCATTTT. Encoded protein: CASSIGLVRENQPQHF. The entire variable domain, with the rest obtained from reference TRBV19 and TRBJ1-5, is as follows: DGGITQSPKYLFRKEGQNVTLSCEQNLNHDAMYWYRQDPGQGLRLIYYSQIVNDFQKGDIAEGYSVSREKKESFPLTVTSAQKNPTAFYLCASSIGLVRENQPQHFGDGTRLSIL.

The chain's CDR3 is CASSYSRGHVSYEQYF. CDR3 bases: TGTGCCAGCAGTTACTCGAGGGGACACGTCTCCTACGAGCAGTACTTC. The V and J genes are TRBV6-5 and TRBJ2-7; a weak D match, TRBD1 (6 bases). The CDR3 spans 16 residues. V was shortened by 0 bases and J by 0 bases, with 12 bases between the two germline ends. Germline V CDR1 and CDR2: MNHEY, SVGAGI.

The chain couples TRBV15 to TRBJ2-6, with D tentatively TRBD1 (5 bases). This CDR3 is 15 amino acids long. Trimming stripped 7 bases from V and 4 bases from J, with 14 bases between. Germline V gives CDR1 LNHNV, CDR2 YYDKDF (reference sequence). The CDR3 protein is CATTPAGIGANVLTF. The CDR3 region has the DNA TGTGCCACCACCCCGGCAGGGATCGGGGCCAACGTCCTGACTTTC.

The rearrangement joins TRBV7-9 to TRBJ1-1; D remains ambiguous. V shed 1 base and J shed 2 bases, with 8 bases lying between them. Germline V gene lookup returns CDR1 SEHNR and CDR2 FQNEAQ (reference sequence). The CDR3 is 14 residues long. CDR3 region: CASSLVRSNTEAFF. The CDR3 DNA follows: TGTGCCAGCAGCTTAGTGCGTTCTAACACTGAAGCTTTCTTT.

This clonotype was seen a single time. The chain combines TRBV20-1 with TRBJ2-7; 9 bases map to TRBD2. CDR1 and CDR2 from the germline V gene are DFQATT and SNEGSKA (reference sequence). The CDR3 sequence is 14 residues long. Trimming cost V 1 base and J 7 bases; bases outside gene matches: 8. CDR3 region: CSARAGTSLLEQYF. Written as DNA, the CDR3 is TGCAGTGCTAGAGCCGGGACTAGCCTCCTGGAGCAGTACTTC.

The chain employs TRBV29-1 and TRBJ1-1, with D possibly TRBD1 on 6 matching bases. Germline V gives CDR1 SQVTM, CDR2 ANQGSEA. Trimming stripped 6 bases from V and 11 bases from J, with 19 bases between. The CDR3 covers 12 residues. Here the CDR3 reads CSVANRERNAFF. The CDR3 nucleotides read TGCAGCGTCGCGAACAGGGAGCGGAATGCTTTCTTT.